This T cell receptor (beta chain) came from a study of T-cell reconstitution after alpha-beta-depleted transplantation in children. Unique molecular identifiers were incorporated into the prepared TCRbeta library. One entry per CDR3 protein, called by TCRdb with MiXCR from the PCR reads. The data hold about 460,000 distinct CDR3 sequences, with 12% observed a single time. This CDR3 contains 8 residues. V dropped 5 bases and J dropped 14 bases, with 5 bases sitting between them. CDR1 and CDR2 from the germline V gene are SEHNR and FQNEAQ (reference sequence). This clonotype was picked up many times. This rearrangement joins TRBV7-9 to TRBJ2-3; D is uncertain. The starting material was PBMCs from the stem cell graft donor, obtained from the stem cell graft. This sequence was found in a human donor who donated a stem cell graft to a child with combined immunodeficiency. CDR3 protein: CASSLGYF. In nucleotides, the CDR3 is TGTGCCAGCAGCCTGGGGTATTTT.